This T cell receptor beta chain was sequenced in a study of blood T cell repertoires in COVID-19. Background on the study: T cells, B-cell-depleted T cells, or PBMCs provided the cDNA or gDNA that served as material.

Per the study methods: Counts of nucleated cells, estimated from reference gene primer amplification, were obtained. Assay: immunoSEQ multiplex PCR; the TCRdb copy retains only in-frame clones and omits some. That table supplies the V and J calls and clone size; D and trimming were determined from the DNA. The sample lists 25,000 to 35,000 clones; approximately 90% were seen once. The CDR3 has 13 amino acids. V dropped 5 bases and J dropped 6; count of bases not matched to a gene: 6. Germline V gene sequence: CDR1 MNHNY, CDR2 SVGAGI (reference sequence). The V and J genes are TRBV6-6 and TRBJ1-2; 7 bases map to TRBD1. This TCR derives from a man aged 50 to 60 with active COVID-19. The sequencing input was peripheral blood. The CDR3 loop reads CASSPDRVNGYTF. As DNA, the CDR3 is TGTGCCAGCAGTCCAGACAGGGTAAATGGCTACACCTTC.